The 21 T cell receptor beta chains given below trace back to one sample, sequenced in a study of CD4 T cell repertoires in COVID-19. Produced via immunoSEQ multiplex PCR; TCRdb's table is partial and in-frame only. The sample lists some 80,000 clones, 80% to 90% seen once, with roughly 0.5% in the top ten. The sample was CD4+ T cells from peripheral blood, taken after recovery from COVID-19. These receptors were obtained from a human donor who had COVID-19.

The CDR3, as DNA: TGTGCCAGCAGCTTGGGTGAGGGGGGGTACGGGTTCGACATTCAGTACTTC. Translating gives CASSLGEGGYGFDIQYF. The rearrangement joins TRBV5-8 to TRBJ2-4; a possible D gene is TRBD2 (7 bases). Germline V gene lookup returns CDR1 SGHTS and CDR2 YDEGEE. V was clipped by 0 bases and J by 8 bases, with 21 bases between them. The CDR3 is 17 amino acids.

This clone appeared once. V gene TRBV5-8 combines with J gene TRBJ1-6; D remains ambiguous. With 4 bases removed from V and 8 bases from J, the gap between germline ends came to 10 bases. Germline assignment: CDR1 SGHTS and CDR2 YDEGEE. This CDR3 comprises 13 residues. CDR3 in amino acids: CASSPVGDSPLHF. The DNA of the CDR3 is TGTGCCAGCAGCCCCGTGGGCGATTCACCCCTCCACTTT.

This clone rates as medium-sized. V and J are TRBV7-3 and TRBJ1-2; possible D gene TRBD1, 5 bases. The germline CDR1 and CDR2 sequences are SGHTA and FQGTGA. There are 14 residues in the CDR3. Trimming left V 3 bases short and J 6 bases short, with 14 bases between. The CDR3, as DNA: TGTGCCAGCAGCTTCGGGACGCGGGGGGATGGCTACACCTTC. Its translation is CASSFGTRGDGYTF.

This clone was seen a few times. This chain links TRBV30 with TRBJ1-2; D unclear. The CDR3 totals 14 residues. Germline loops: CDR1 GTSNPN, CDR2 SVGIG (reference sequence). V lost 2 bases and J 4 bases, leaving 14 bases between the germline ends. The CDR3: CAWSPLGRPYGYTF. The DNA of the CDR3 is TGTGCCTGGAGTCCACTAGGCCGGCCCTATGGCTACACCTTC. The full variable domain, rest sourced from reference TRBV30 and TRBJ1-2, is SQTIHQWPATLVQPVGSPLSLECTVEGTSNPNLYWYRQAAGRGLQLLFYSVGIGQISSEVPQNLSASRPQDRQFILSSKKLLLSDSGFYLCAWSPLGRPYGYTFGSGTRLTVV.

Only a few counts were recorded for this clone. V and J are TRBV4-2 and TRBJ2-2; 13 bases are shared with TRBD2. J lost 4 bases, V lost 4 bases, and 9 bases had no gene match. Germline CDR1 and CDR2: LGHNA and YNFKEQ. The CDR3 loop spans 18 amino acids. The CDR3: CASSLGTSGTTSTGELFF. CDR3 DNA sequence: TGTGCCAGCAGCCTCGGGACTAGCGGGACTACTTCCACCGGGGAGCTGTTTTTT.

This clone was detected only once. The chain carries TRBV29-1 and TRBJ1-2; 8 bases line up with TRBD1. CDR3 length: 12 residues. The V gene's germline CDR1 is SQVTM and CDR2 ANQGSEA. The trim removed 7 bases at V and 4 bases at J, leaving 5 bases unmatched. The CDR3 region has the DNA TGCAGCGCCTCGACAGGGGCCTATGGCTACACCTTC. It translates to CSASTGAYGYTF. Full variable domain (missing parts from reference TRBV29-1 and TRBJ1-2): SAVISQKPSRDICQRGTSLTIQCQVDSQVTMMFWYRQQPGQSLTLIATANQGSEATYESGFVIDKFPISRPNLTFSTLTVSNMSPEDSSIYLCSASTGAYGYTFGSGTRLTVV.

This clone turned up a few times. V gene TRBV6-1 combines with J gene TRBJ1-2; tentatively, D is TRBD1 (6 bases). Trimming stripped 5 bases from V and 7 bases from J, with 11 bases between. The CDR3 extends over 12 amino acids. Germline CDR1 reads MNHNS; CDR2 reads SASEGT. CDR3 coding DNA: TGTGCCAGCAGTCCACAGGGAAGTGGCTACACCTTC. Encoded protein: CASSPQGSGYTF.

This chain uses TRBV4-1 with TRBJ1-5, with a possible D match to TRBD1 (6 bases). The V and J ends lost 0 bases and 8 bases respectively, with 14 bases between them. Germline CDR1 is MGHRA and CDR2 is YSYEKL. This CDR3 is 15 amino acids long. CDR3 sequence (DNA): TGCGCCAGCAGCCAAGAGGGCAGGGGCACGGAGCCCCAGCATTTT. It specifies CASSQEGRGTEPQHF.

There are a few counts of this clone. The rearrangement links TRBV19 to TRBJ1-4; 8 bases line up with TRBD1. This CDR3 is built from 16 residues. Germline loops: CDR1 LNHDA, CDR2 SQIVND (reference sequence). After removal of 6 bases from V and 5 bases from J, the junction contained 11 bases not matched to a gene. The CDR3 DNA reads as TGTGCCAGTAGCAACCCCCGGACAGGGTCGAATGAAAAACTGTTTTTT. The encoded protein is CASSNPRTGSNEKLFF.

The chain has TRBV2 and TRBJ2-1, with TRBD2 matching 10 bases. CDR3 size: 18 residues. The germline V gene has CDR1 SNHLY and CDR2 FYNNEI. V was clipped by 4 bases and J by 10 bases; unmatched bases: 19. This CDR3 reads CASSGTAGGVAGGVEQFF. The CDR3 coding sequence is TGTGCCAGCAGTGGAACTGCCGGGGGAGTAGCGGGAGGTGTCGAGCAGTTCTTC.

The chain recombines TRBV21-1 with TRBJ2-7; TRBD2, the D gene given by the table, was not confirmed from the DNA. TRBV21-1 is recorded as a pseudogene. The CDR3 runs to 22 residues. This CDR3 is CASSKAPVRGRASSVSSYEQYF. As DNA, the CDR3 is TGTGCCAGCAGCAAAGCCCCAGTCCGCGGGAGGGCCTCCTCGGTAAGCTCCTACGAGCAGTACTTC.

V gene TRBV5-5 combines with J gene TRBJ2-3; D uncertain. This CDR3 spans 13 amino acids. Germline assignment: CDR1 SGHKS and CDR2 YYEKEE (reference sequence). The V end was cut by 1 base, the J end by 5 bases, with 8 bases between. The CDR3 protein is CASSLQLGDTQYF. Written as DNA, the CDR3 is TGTGCCAGCAGCTTGCAACTCGGAGATACGCAGTATTTT.

This chain connects TRBV7-8 to TRBJ2-3; 9 bases are a match to TRBD1. The CDR3 has 12 amino acids. CDR1 and CDR2 (germline): SGHVS, FQNEAQ. V dropped 5 bases and J dropped 12; count of bases not matched to a gene: 6. CDR3 residues: CASSRDRAYQYF. The CDR3, as DNA: TGTGCCAGCAGCCGGGACAGGGCGTATCAGTATTTT.

This chain connects TRBV11-2 to TRBJ1-2; 9 positions agree with TRBD1. The germline V gene has CDR1 SGHAT and CDR2 FQNNGV. The CDR3 loop spans 19 amino acids. V was clipped by 5 bases and J by 3 bases; unmatched bases: 19. In DNA form, the CDR3 reads TGTGCCAGCAGCGCTGTCGGTCGGGACAGGGTGTCGGGTGACTATGGCTACACCTTC. Protein product: CASSAVGRDRVSGDYGYTF.

This clone was picked up one time. The chain joins TRBV28 to TRBJ1-2, with no clear D. The CDR3 sequence is 11 residues long. The germline CDR1 and CDR2 sequences are MDHEN and SYDVKM. The V end lost 6 bases, the J end lost 8 bases, and 10 bases lay between the germline ends. This CDR3 reads CASSLATGYTF. CDR3 in DNA: TGTGCCAGCAGCCTCGCGACCGGCTACACCTTC.

This rearrangement joins TRBV7-6 to TRBJ2-1, with D possibly being TRBD1 (6 bases). Germline CDR1 is SGHVS and CDR2 is FNYEAQ. The V gene lost 5 bases and the J gene lost 13 bases, with 27 bases spanning the gap. The CDR3 runs to 16 residues. CDR3 coding DNA: TGTGCCAGCAGCCCCTGGGGAATTAGCGAGCAGGGGTATCAGTTCTTC. It encodes CASSPWGISEQGYQFF.

The gene calls are TRBV5-1 and TRBJ2-7; D is ambiguous. This CDR3 has 16 residues. Per the germline V gene, CDR1 is SGHRS and CDR2 is YFSETQ. The V and J ends lost 4 bases and 2 bases respectively, with 19 bases between them. CDR3 DNA: TGCGCCAGCAGCGCTTATGACTGGCAGCCTACCTACGAGCAGTACTTC. Protein: CASSAYDWQPTYEQYF. Drawing the rest from reference TRBV5-1 and TRBJ2-7, the complete variable domain is KAGVTQTPRYLIKTRGQQVTLSCSPISGHRSVSWYQQTPGQGLQFLFEYFSETQRNKGNFPGRFSGRQFSNSRSEMNVSTLELGDSALYLCASSAYDWQPTYEQYFGPGTRLTVT.

The rearrangement links TRBV15 to TRBJ2-3, with TRBD2 as a possible D gene (6 bases). The CDR3 loop spans 17 amino acids. Germline V gene sequence: CDR1 LNHNV, CDR2 YYDKDF (reference sequence). The V and J ends lost 3 bases and 1 base respectively, with 17 bases between them. CDR3 in amino acids: CATSRDYSKLGTDTQYF. CDR3 nucleotides: TGTGCCACCAGCAGGGACTACAGCAAGTTGGGCACAGATACGCAGTATTTT.

V and J are TRBV6-5 and TRBJ1-2; possibly TRBD1 for D (5 bases). Deletions cut 4 bases from V and 3 bases from J, with 12 bases between. This CDR3 has 14 amino acids. The germline gives CDR1 MNHEY, CDR2 SVGAGI. CDR3 protein: CASSLRVGDYGYTF. The CDR3 coding sequence is TGTGCCAGCAGTTTGAGAGTGGGGGACTATGGCTACACCTTC.

In its sample, this clone was seen a few times. V and J are TRBV29-1 and TRBJ1-3, with no clear D. Germline V lookup: CDR1 SQVTM, CDR2 ANQGSEA. V shed 7 bases and J shed 0 bases, with 7 bases lying between them. The CDR3 contains 12 residues. The CDR3 region has the DNA TGCAGCGGTGCAGCCTCTGGAAACACCATATATTTT. Translation gives CSGAASGNTIYF.

This chain joins TRBV5-1 and TRBJ1-1; the match to TRBD1 covers 7 bases. With V trimmed by 3 bases and J by 0 bases, 2 bases remained unmatched. Germline V gene data show CDR1 as SGHRS and CDR2 as YFSETQ. This CDR3 is built from 14 residues. The CDR3 nucleotides are TGCGCCAGCAGCTGGGACAGCCTGAACACTGAAGCTTTCTTT. Its protein product is CASSWDSLNTEAFF. Variable domain in full (rest from reference TRBV5-1 and TRBJ1-1): KAGVTQTPRYLIKTRGQQVTLSCSPISGHRSVSWYQQTPGQGLQFLFEYFSETQRNKGNFPGRFSGRQFSNSRSEMNVSTLELGDSALYLCASSWDSLNTEAFFGQGTRLTVV.